This TCR beta chain was retrieved from a study of neoadjuvant nivolumab and ipilimumab in lung cancer. Turning to the study itself: Patients got nivolumab 3 mg/kg on days 1, 15 and 29; combination added ipilimumab 1 mg/kg day 1.

Sequenced by immunoSEQ multiplex PCR; TCRdb stores in-frame clones only, minus some. The data hold around 19,000 clones, with 87% observed a single time. This CDR3 is 16 amino acids long. Trimming cost V 4 bases and J 0 bases; bases outside gene matches: 5. The germline gives CDR1 SGHRS, CDR2 YFSETQ. A note on this clone: Its antigen is currently unknown.

Study-wide points: Only two of four nivolumab-treated tumors gained richness and clonality by surgery.

This receptor was taken from an adult with non-small cell lung cancer. The V and J genes are TRBV5-1 and TRBJ2-7; TRBD2 matches at 12 bases. The sequences come from peripheral blood, collected before neoadjuvant nivolumab, alone or with ipilimumab. CDR3 bases: TGCGCCAGCAGCATGGGACTAGCGGGCCTCTCCTACGAGCAGTACTTC. Translated, it gives CASSMGLAGLSYEQYF.